This T cell receptor beta chain emerged from a study of CD8 T cells in ankylosing spondylitis. Points from the study as a whole: Earlier reports found some motif variants in synovial fluid and blood in reactive arthritis. Reports say disease-linked clones showed up significantly more in matched ankylosing spondylitis synovial fluid.

V was cut by 0 bases and J by 4 bases, with 10 bases left in between. This CDR3 is built from 15 residues. The germline gives CDR1 LGHDT, CDR2 YNNKEL (reference sequence). Quantitative 5'-RACE with molecular barcodes generated TCR beta libraries. Each CDR3 protein is one row after TCRdb ran MiXCR on the 5' RACE reads. Counted here are a few hundred thousand distinct CDR3 sequences, around 18% occurring once; the ten biggest clones make up around 7.8%. This clonotype has only a few counts. Its target is not known. The sequence was collected from a male donor with ankylosing spondylitis or in good health (not recorded which). This chain uses TRBV3-1 with TRBJ2-1; D call uncertain. Sequencing was done on a sample of blood, either unsorted or a sorted T cell fraction (not recorded which). The CDR3 DNA is TGTGCCAGCAGCCAAGAGCATGCAGCTTACAATGAGCAGTTCTTC. This codes for CASSQEHAAYNEQFF.